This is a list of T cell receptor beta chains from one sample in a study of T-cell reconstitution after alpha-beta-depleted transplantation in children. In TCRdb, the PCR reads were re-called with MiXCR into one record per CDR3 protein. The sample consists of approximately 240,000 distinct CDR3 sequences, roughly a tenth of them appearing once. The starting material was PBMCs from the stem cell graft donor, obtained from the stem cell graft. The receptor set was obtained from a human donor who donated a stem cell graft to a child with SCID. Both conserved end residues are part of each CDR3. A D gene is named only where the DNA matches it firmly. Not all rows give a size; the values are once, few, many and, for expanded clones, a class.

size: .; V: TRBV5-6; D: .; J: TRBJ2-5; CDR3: CASSLLGGEETQYF; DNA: TGTGCCAGCAGCTTGTTGGGGGGCGAGGAGACCCAGTACTTC
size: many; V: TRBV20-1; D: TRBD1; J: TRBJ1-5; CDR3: CSARTQGEESQPQHF; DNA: TGCAGTGCTCGCACTCAGGGGGAGGAGAGTCAGCCCCAGCATTTT
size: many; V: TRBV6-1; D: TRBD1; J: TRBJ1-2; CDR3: CAGTGGRSYGYTF; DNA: TGTGCCGGCACAGGGGGCAGAAGTTATGGCTACACCTTC
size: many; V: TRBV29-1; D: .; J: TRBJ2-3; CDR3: CSVDRENTDTQYF; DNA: TGCAGCGTTGACAGGGAAAACACAGATACGCAGTATTTT
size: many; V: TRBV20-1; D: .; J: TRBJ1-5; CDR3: CSARDRAALGPQHF; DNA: TGCAGTGCTAGAGATAGGGCGGCCCTAGGGCCCCAGCATTTT
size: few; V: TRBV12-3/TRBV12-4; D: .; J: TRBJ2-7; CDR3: CASSQYNYEQYF; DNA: TGTGCCAGCAGTCAGTACAACTACGAGCAGTACTTC
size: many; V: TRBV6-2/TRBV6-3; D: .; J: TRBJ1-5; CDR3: CASRPPFGEPQHF; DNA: TGTGCCAGCAGACCGCCCTTTGGCGAGCCCCAGCATTTT
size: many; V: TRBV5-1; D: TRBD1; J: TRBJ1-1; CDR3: CASSPGQGTGTEAFF; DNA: TGCGCCAGCAGCCCTGGACAGGGGACAGGGACTGAAGCTTTCTTT
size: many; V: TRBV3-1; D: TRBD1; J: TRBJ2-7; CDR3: CASSQGTGGPYEQYF; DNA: TGTGCCAGCAGCCAGGGGACAGGGGGACCGTACGAGCAGTACTTC
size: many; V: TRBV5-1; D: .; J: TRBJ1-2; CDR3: CASSLVGSDPNYGYTF; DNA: TGCGCCAGCAGCTTGGTAGGGTCAGATCCAAACTATGGCTACACCTTC
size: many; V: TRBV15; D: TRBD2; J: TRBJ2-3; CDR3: CATSRDRGTSGNTQYF; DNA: TGTGCCACCAGCAGAGATAGGGGGACTAGCGGTAATACGCAGTATTTT
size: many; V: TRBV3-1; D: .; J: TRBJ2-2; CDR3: CASSQEGGAGELFF; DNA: TGTGCCAGCAGCCAAGAAGGAGGAGCCGGGGAGCTGTTTTTT
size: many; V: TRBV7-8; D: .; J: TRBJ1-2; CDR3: CASSLTGMEYGYTF; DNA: TGTGCCAGCAGCTTAACAGGAATGGAGTATGGCTACACCTTC
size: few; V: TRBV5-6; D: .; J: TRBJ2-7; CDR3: CASSLVGSASYEQYF; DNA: TGTGCCAGCAGCTTGGTGGGGTCCGCCTCCTACGAGCAGTACTTC
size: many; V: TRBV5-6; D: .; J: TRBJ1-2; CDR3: CASSFVGGSSYGYTF; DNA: TGTGCCAGCAGCTTTGTAGGGGGTTCTTCCTATGGCTACACCTTC
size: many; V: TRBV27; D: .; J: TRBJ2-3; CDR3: CASRPLGAGIGSDTQYF; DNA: TGTGCCAGCCGCCCGCTGGGAGCAGGTATCGGTTCGGATACGCAGTATTTT
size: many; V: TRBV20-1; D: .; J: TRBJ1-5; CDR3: CSARGAYNQPQHF; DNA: TGCAGTGCTAGGGGGGCCTATAATCAGCCCCAGCATTTT
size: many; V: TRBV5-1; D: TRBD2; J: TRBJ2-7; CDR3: CASSHGTTSYEQYF; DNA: TGCGCCAGCAGCCACGGGACTACTTCCTACGAGCAGTACTTC
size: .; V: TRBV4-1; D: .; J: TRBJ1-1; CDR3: CASSHRTLAMGAFF; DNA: TGCGCCAGCAGCCACCGCACCCTCGCCATGGGAGCTTTCTTT
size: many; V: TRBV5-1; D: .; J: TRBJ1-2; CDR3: CASSLDRGDGYTF; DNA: TGCGCCAGCAGCTTGGATCGCGGGGATGGCTACACCTTC
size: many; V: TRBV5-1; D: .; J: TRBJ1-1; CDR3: CASSLDEGSEAFF; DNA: TGCGCCAGCAGCTTGGATGAGGGGTCTGAAGCTTTCTTT
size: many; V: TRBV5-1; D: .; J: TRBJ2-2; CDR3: CASSLEGTDAFELNTGELFF; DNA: TGCGCCAGCAGCTTGGAAGGGACTGACGCCTTCGAATTAAACACCGGGGAGCTGTTTTTT
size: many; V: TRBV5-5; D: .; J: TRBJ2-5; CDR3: CASSLTRQALETQYF; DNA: TGTGCCAGCAGCTTGACCAGACAGGCACTGGAGACCCAGTACTTC
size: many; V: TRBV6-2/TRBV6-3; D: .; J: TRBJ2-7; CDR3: CASSSGLKYEQYF; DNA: TGTGCCAGCAGTTCCGGACTTAAGTACGAGCAGTACTTC
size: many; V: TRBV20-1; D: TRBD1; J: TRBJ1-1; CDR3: CSAREGGQEAFF; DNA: TGCAGTGCTAGAGAGGGGGGACAGGAAGCTTTCTTT
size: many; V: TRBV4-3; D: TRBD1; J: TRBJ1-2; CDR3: CASSQDLRTGGRYGYTF; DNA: TGCGCCAGCAGCCAAGATCTTCGGACAGGGGGTCGGTATGGCTACACCTTC
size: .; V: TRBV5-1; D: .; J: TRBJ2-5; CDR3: CASSLEGTKETQYF; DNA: TGCGCCAGCAGCTTGGAAGGAACCAAGGAGACCCAGTACTTC
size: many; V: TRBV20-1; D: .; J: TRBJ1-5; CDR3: CSAHRGAYSNQPQHF; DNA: TGCAGTGCCCACAGAGGAGCTTATAGCAATCAGCCCCAGCATTTT
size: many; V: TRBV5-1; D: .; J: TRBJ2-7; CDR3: CASSSNRVEQYF; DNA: TGCGCCAGCAGCTCAAACAGGGTCGAGCAGTACTTC
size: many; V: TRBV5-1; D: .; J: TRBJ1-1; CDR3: CASSSGEGNTEAFF; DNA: TGCGCCAGCAGCTCTGGGGAGGGAAACACTGAAGCTTTCTTT
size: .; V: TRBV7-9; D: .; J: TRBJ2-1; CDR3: CASSLVRGLYNEQFF; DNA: TGTGCCAGCAGCTTAGTGCGGGGATTATACAATGAGCAGTTCTTC
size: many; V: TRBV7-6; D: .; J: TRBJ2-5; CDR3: CASSLVVAGEGIETQYF; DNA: TGTGCCAGCAGCTTAGTCGTGGCAGGGGAAGGTATCGAGACCCAGTACTTC
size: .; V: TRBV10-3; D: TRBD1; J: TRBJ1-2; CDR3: CAISGTGEIYGYTF; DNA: TGTGCCATCAGCGGGACAGGGGAGATCTATGGCTACACCTTC
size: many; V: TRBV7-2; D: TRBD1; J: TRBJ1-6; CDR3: CASSTTGGYYNSPLHF; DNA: TGTGCCAGCAGCACAACAGGGGGTTACTATAATTCACCCCTCCACTTT
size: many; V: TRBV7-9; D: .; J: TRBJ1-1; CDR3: CASRLTEGTEAFF; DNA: TGTGCCAGCAGACTAACCGAGGGGACTGAAGCTTTCTTT
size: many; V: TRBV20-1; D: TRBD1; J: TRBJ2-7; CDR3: CSARGRTGTPYEQYF; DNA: TGCAGTGCTAGAGGACGGACAGGGACACCCTACGAGCAGTACTTC
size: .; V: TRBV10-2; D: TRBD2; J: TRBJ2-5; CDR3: CASGGHQETQYF; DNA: TGCGCGAGCGGGGGACATCAAGAGACCCAGTACTTC
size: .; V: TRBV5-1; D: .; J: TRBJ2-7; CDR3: CASSGQGLDEQYF; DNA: TGCGCCAGCAGCGGACAGGGACTAGACGAGCAGTACTTC
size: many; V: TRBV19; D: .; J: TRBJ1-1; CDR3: CASSIDPTGLNTEAFF; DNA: TGTGCCAGTAGTATAGATCCAACAGGGCTGAACACTGAAGCTTTCTTT
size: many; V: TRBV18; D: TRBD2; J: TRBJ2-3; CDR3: CASSPVELAGTDTQYF; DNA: TGTGCCAGCTCACCGGTCGAACTAGCGGGCACAGATACGCAGTATTTT
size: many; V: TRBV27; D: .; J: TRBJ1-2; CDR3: CATAALFRGYGYTF; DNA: TGTGCCACCGCGGCCCTTTTTCGGGGCTATGGCTACACCTTC